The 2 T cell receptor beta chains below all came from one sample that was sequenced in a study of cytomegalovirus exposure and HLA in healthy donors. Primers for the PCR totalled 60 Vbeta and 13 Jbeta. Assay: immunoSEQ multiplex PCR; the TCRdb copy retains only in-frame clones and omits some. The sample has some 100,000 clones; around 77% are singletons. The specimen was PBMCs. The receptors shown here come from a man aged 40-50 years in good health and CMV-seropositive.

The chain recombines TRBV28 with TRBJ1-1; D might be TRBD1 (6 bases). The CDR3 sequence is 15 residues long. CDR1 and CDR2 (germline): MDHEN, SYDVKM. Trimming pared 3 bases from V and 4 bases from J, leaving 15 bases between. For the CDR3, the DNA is TGTGCCAGCAGTTTGGGGGGAGGGGGAGGCACTGAAGCTTTCTTT. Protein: CASSLGGGGGTEAFF. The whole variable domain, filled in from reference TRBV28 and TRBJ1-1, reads DVKVTQSSRYLVKRTGEKVFLECVQDMDHENMFWYRQDPGLGLRLIYFSYDVKMKEKGDIPEGYSVSREKKERFSLILESASTNQTSMYLCASSLGGGGGTEAFFGQGTRLTVV.

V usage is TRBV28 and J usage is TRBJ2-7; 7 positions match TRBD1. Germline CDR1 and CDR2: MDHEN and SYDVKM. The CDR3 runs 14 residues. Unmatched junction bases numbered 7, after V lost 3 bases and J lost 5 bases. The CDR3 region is CASSFERQGDEQYF. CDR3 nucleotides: TGTGCCAGCAGTTTCGAAAGGCAGGGGGACGAGCAGTACTTC.